This passage covers 23 T cell receptor beta chains from one sample sequenced in a study of OX40 agonist ivuxolimab in advanced cancers. Sequencing was performed with immunoSEQ multiplex PCR; in TCRdb, only in-frame clones are kept and a portion is missing. The repertoire consists of 100,000 to 110,000 clones, with about 88% occurring once and the leading ten covering approximately 0.16%. Sequencing used CD4+ or CD8+ T cells sorted from blood, obtained in a trial of the OX40 agonist ivuxolimab. All receptors derive from an adult with an advanced solid tumor such as melanoma, head and neck, liver or kidney cancer.

The J gene is TRBJ2-5, the V gene TRBV28; no firm D call. This CDR3 has 15 residues. Germline CDR1 MDHEN, CDR2 SYDVKM. Between the trimmed V and J ends, which lost 5 bases and 0 bases, there was a span of 13 bases. This CDR3 is CASSLSQTHQETQYF. The CDR3 DNA sequence: TGTGCCAGCAGTCTATCACAGACCCACCAAGAGACCCAGTACTTC.

The chain has TRBV7-3 and TRBJ2-3; possible D gene TRBD2, 5 bases. The V end lost 1 base, the J end lost 9 bases, and 11 bases lay between the germline ends. Germline V lookup: CDR1 SGHTA, CDR2 FQGTGA. The CDR3 sequence is 13 residues long. Here the CDR3 reads CASSLNRGRTQYF. The DNA for the CDR3 is TGTGCCAGCAGCTTAAATCGGGGTAGGACGCAGTATTTT. Variable domain in full (rest from reference TRBV7-3 and TRBJ2-3): GAGVSQTPSNKVTEKGKYVELRCDPISGHTALYWYRQSLGQGPEFLIYFQGTGAADDSGLPNDRFFAVRPEGSVSTLKIQRTERGDSAVYLCASSLNRGRTQYFGPGTRLTVL.

J is TRBJ2-2 and V is TRBV4-1; 14 bases are a match to TRBD2. V gave up 1 base and J gave up 7 bases; unmatched junction bases: 5. This CDR3 has 17 amino acids. CDR1 and CDR2 from the germline V gene are MGHRA and YSYEKL. The chain's CDR3 is CASSQARLAGGSGELFF. The CDR3 DNA reads TGCGCCAGCAGCCAAGCGAGACTAGCGGGAGGGAGCGGGGAGCTGTTTTTT.

V gene TRBV19 combines with J gene TRBJ2-1; TRBD1 aligns across 7 bases. The CDR3 is 15 amino acids. J was trimmed by 6 bases and V by 5 bases; bases with no gene match: 10. Germline loops: CDR1 LNHDA, CDR2 SQIVND (reference sequence). CDR3 sequence: CASSPDRDPRNEQFF. CDR3 coding DNA: TGTGCCAGTAGTCCAGACAGGGACCCCCGCAATGAGCAGTTCTTC.

V and J are TRBV7-2 and TRBJ2-3; 7 nucleotides line up with TRBD2. The germline V gene encodes CDR1 SGHTA and CDR2 FQGNSA. This CDR3 region has 15 residues. Losses at the gene ends were 1 base for V and 3 bases for J; bases not matched to a gene: 4. Here the CDR3 reads CASSLVPSGTDTQYF. The CDR3 DNA reads as TGTGCCAGCAGCTTAGTTCCTAGCGGTACAGATACGCAGTATTTT.

J is TRBJ1-6 and V is TRBV5-8, with no clear D. Germline V gives CDR1 SGHTS, CDR2 YDEGEE. The CDR3 is made up of 11 amino acids. The V gene lost 7 bases and the J gene lost 9 bases, with 8 bases spanning the gap. The CDR3 sequence: CASFVGSPLHF. The CDR3 DNA reads as TGTGCCAGCTTCGTGGGTTCACCCCTCCACTTT.

V and J are TRBV5-1 and TRBJ2-7; D tentatively reads TRBD1 or TRBD2 (5 bases each). The CDR3 is made up of 13 amino acids. CDR1 and CDR2 from the germline V gene are SGHRS and YFSETQ. V shed 3 bases and J shed 1 base, with 8 bases lying between them. CDR3 DNA sequence: TGCGCCAGCAGCTGGGACGGTTCCTACGAGCAGTACTTC. The encoded protein is CASSWDGSYEQYF.

The rearrangement uses TRBV7-8 and TRBJ2-3; weak D call: TRBD2 (6 bases). Germline V gene data show CDR1 as SGHVS and CDR2 as FQNEAQ. The CDR3 loop spans 14 amino acids. Trimming cost V 5 bases and J 7 bases, with 16 bases left between them. CDR3 residues: CASSQGLLPNTQYF. As DNA, the CDR3 is TGTGCCAGCAGCCAGGGACTCCTCCCCAATACGCAGTATTTT.

V and J are TRBV2 and TRBJ2-7; TRBD1 matches 9 bases. From germline, CDR1 is SNHLY and CDR2 FYNNEI. V was pared by 8 bases and J by 1 base, with 6 bases of the junction left unmatched. This CDR3 is 14 amino acids long. The CDR3 here is CASEEQGASYEQYF. DNA of the CDR3: TGTGCCAGCGAGGAACAGGGGGCGTCCTACGAGCAGTACTTC.

In nucleotides, the CDR3 is TGTGCCAGCAGTTACGGCCACGAGCAGTACTTC. This encodes CASSYGHEQYF. This chain joins TRBV6-6 and TRBJ2-7; D uncertain. The CDR3 length is 11 residues. The V end was cut by 2 bases, the J end by 5 bases, with 4 bases between. CDR1 and CDR2 from the germline V gene are MNHNY and SVGAGI (reference sequence).

The chain employs TRBV19 and TRBJ2-2; TRBD2 matches at 10 bases. This CDR3 has 15 residues. Losses at the gene ends were 3 bases for V and 5 bases for J; bases not matched to a gene: 3. Germline CDR1 reads LNHDA; CDR2 reads SQIVND (reference sequence). The chain's CDR3 is CASSILAGATGELFF. The CDR3 nucleotides are TGTGCCAGTAGTATTCTAGCGGGAGCAACCGGGGAGCTGTTTTTT. Full variable domain (missing parts from reference TRBV19 and TRBJ2-2): DGGITQSPKYLFRKEGQNVTLSCEQNLNHDAMYWYRQDPGQGLRLIYYSQIVNDFQKGDIAEGYSVSREKKESFPLTVTSAQKNPTAFYLCASSILAGATGELFFGEGSRLTVL.

The chain links TRBV5-6 to TRBJ2-1; D remains ambiguous. The CDR3 spans 14 residues. V was trimmed by 2 bases and J by 1 base, leaving 7 bases between them. From germline, CDR1 is SGHDT and CDR2 YYEEEE. CDR3 protein: CASSFSVSYNEQFF. The CDR3 nucleotides read TGTGCCAGCAGCTTTTCAGTTTCCTACAATGAGCAGTTCTTC.

The V gene is TRBV11-2, the J gene TRBJ2-1; TRBD2 is a possible D gene (7 bases). V gave up 7 bases and J gave up 3 bases, with 16 bases separating them. The CDR3 sequence is 15 residues long. From germline, CDR1 is SGHAT and CDR2 FQNNGV. Here the CDR3 reads CASNRIGGGYNEQFF. For the CDR3, the DNA is TGTGCCAGCAACCGAATAGGGGGGGGCTACAATGAGCAGTTCTTC.

This chain joins TRBV29-1 and TRBJ1-2, with D perhaps matching TRBD1 (5 bases). Between the trimmed V and J ends, which lost 3 bases and 4 bases, there was a span of 21 bases. The CDR3 is 16 residues long. Germline V gene sequence: CDR1 SQVTM, CDR2 ANQGSEA. CDR3 bases: TGCAGCGTTGACGGATTTGCCCCGGGGGTGGTCTATGGCTACACCTTC. Its protein product is CSVDGFAPGVVYGYTF.

V and J are TRBV30 and TRBJ1-2; TRBD1 agrees at 8 bases. This CDR3 comprises 13 residues. Germline CDR1 reads GTSNPN; CDR2 reads SVGIG (reference sequence). The V and J ends lost 2 bases and 5 bases, in that order; junction bases with no gene match: 4. The CDR3 DNA sequence: TGTGCCTGGAGTATGACAGGGGAGTATGGCTACACCTTC. The encoded protein is CAWSMTGEYGYTF. Full variable domain (missing parts from reference TRBV30 and TRBJ1-2): SQTIHQWPATLVQPVGSPLSLECTVEGTSNPNLYWYRQAAGRGLQLLFYSVGIGQISSEVPQNLSASRPQDRQFILSSKKLLLSDSGFYLCAWSMTGEYGYTFGSGTRLTVV.

The chain is built from TRBV19 and TRBJ1-1, with unresolved D. The germline V and J ends were trimmed by 6 bases and 4 bases, with 12 bases remaining between them. This CDR3 contains 13 residues. The germline V gene has CDR1 LNHDA and CDR2 SQIVND (reference sequence). This chain's CDR3 is CASRLDVGTEAFF. The CDR3 coding sequence is TGTGCCAGTAGGCTGGACGTTGGCACTGAAGCTTTCTTT.

The chain links TRBV27 to TRBJ1-2; D might be TRBD1 (5 bases). This CDR3 comprises 14 residues. V lost 5 bases and J lost 5, with 15 bases in between. CDR1 and CDR2 from the germline V gene are MNHEY and SMNVEV (reference sequence). CDR3 region: CASSRYRSDYGYTF. DNA of the CDR3: TGTGCCAGCAGTCGATACAGGTCGGATTATGGCTACACCTTC.

The chain links TRBV2 to TRBJ2-7, with D maybe TRBD1 (5 bases). The V and J ends lost 6 bases and 4 bases respectively, with 10 bases between them. The CDR3 runs 12 residues. From germline, CDR1 is SNHLY and CDR2 FYNNEI. As DNA, the CDR3 is TGTGCCAGCAGGGACCAGGGTTACGAGCAGTACTTC. Encoded protein: CASRDQGYEQYF.

This chain joins TRBV2 and TRBJ2-5, with D maybe TRBD1 (6 bases). Trimming cost V 2 bases and J 4 bases, with 23 bases left between them. The CDR3 sequence is 18 residues long. Germline CDR1 is SNHLY and CDR2 is FYNNEI. The CDR3, as DNA: TGTGCCAGCAGTGAACCCCAACAGGGTGGCCCTATGGGAGAGACCCAGTACTTC. Its translation is CASSEPQQGGPMGETQYF. Using reference TRBV2 and TRBJ2-5 for the parts outside the CDR3, the full variable domain is EPEVTQTPSHQVTQMGQEVILRCVPISNHLYFYWYRQILGQKVEFLVSFYNNEISEKSEIFDDQFSVERPDGSNFTLKIRSTKLEDSAMYFCASSEPQQGGPMGETQYFGPGTRLLVL.

CDR3 in amino acids: CASSLIVSGDSYNEQFF. The CDR3 DNA reads as TGTGCCAGCAGCTTAATCGTTAGCGGGGATTCCTACAATGAGCAGTTCTTC. The chain is built from TRBV7-3 and TRBJ2-1, with 8 bases fitting TRBD2. Germline-derived CDR1 and CDR2 are SGHTA and FQGTGA. Trimming removed 1 base from V and 1 base from J; junction bases left unmatched: 6. This CDR3 has 17 residues.

This clone was counted only a few times. This chain connects TRBV7-9 to TRBJ1-1; 7 bases are shared with TRBD1. CDR1 is SEHNR and CDR2 is FQNEAQ in the germline V gene (reference sequence). V lost 4 bases, J lost 10 bases, and 9 bases stayed unmatched. The length of the CDR3 is 13 residues. The CDR3 bases are TGTGCCAGCAGCTCGGTGACAGGGTACACAGCTTTCTTT. Protein product: CASSSVTGYTAFF.

The J gene is TRBJ2-3, the V gene TRBV4-1; TRBD1 agrees at 10 bases. There are 16 residues in the CDR3. Trimming took 3 bases from V and 7 from J; bases not matched to a gene: 10. Germline V CDR1 and CDR2: MGHRA, YSYEKL. CDR3 in DNA: TGCGCCAGCAGCCACCCGGGACAGGGGTTCAAATATACGCAGTATTTT. Protein product: CASSHPGQGFKYTQYF.

V gene TRBV5-6 combines with J gene TRBJ2-7; TRBD1 agrees at 7 bases. This CDR3 has 15 residues. The J segment lost 5 bases and the V segment lost 3 bases, leaving 11 bases of the junction unmatched. Germline CDR1 SGHDT, CDR2 YYEEEE. The DNA of the CDR3 is TGTGCCAGCAGCTCGACGGGACAGCTAAAGAACGAGCAGTACTTC. Residues: CASSSTGQLKNEQYF.